This T cell receptor beta chain was identified in a study of Tregs in tolerant kidney transplant recipients. Overall study results and limits: The most relevant donor-specific Treg TCRbeta repertoire apparently came from expansion with activated donor B cells.

This table comes from immunoSEQ multiplex PCR, and its TCRdb copy is limited to in-frame clones, with some not included. Of roughly 64,000 clones in the sample, approximately 87% were seen once. Related graft donors supplied nonmyeloablative bone marrow transplants, and mixed chimerism was transient. About this clone itself: What it recognizes is unknown.

The germline CDR1 and CDR2 sequences are SQVTM and ANQGSEA. There are 10 residues in the CDR3. V shed 6 bases, J shed 12 bases, and the junction held 2 bases outside the gene matches. The sequence came from a human patient who received a combined kidney and bone marrow transplant. The T cells may come from the graft donor. The specimen comprised CD4+ T cells from blood (PBMCs), sampled 6 months after the transplant. J is TRBJ2-1 and V is TRBV29-1; 10 bases are a match to TRBD1. This CDR3 reads CSVGDRGQFF. In DNA form, the CDR3 reads TGCAGCGTCGGGGACAGGGGGCAGTTCTTC.